The clone carrying this TCR beta chain appeared once. V lost 5 bases and J 3 bases, leaving 16 bases between the germline ends. The CDR3 spans 15 residues. Germline V CDR1 and CDR2: LNHDA, SQIVND (reference sequence). The data were taken from a study of blood T cell repertoires in COVID-19. Study summary: The study drew acute and convalescent COVID-19 samples from the United States, Italy and Spain. Sample material is recorded as cDNA or gDNA derived from T cells, B-cell-depleted T cells, or PBMCs.

Profiled with immunoSEQ multiplex PCR; TCRdb holds only in-frame clones, not every one. The sample shows about 140,000 clones, more than 85% of them seen only once. The receptor was derived from a man aged 60 to 69 with active or convalescent COVID-19. Source material: peripheral blood. V gene TRBV19 combines with J gene TRBJ1-2, with D possibly being TRBD1 (5 bases). CDR3 nucleotide sequence: TGTGCCAGTAGTGCAAGTAGGGGAAGAGACTATGGCTACACCTTC. Protein sequence: CASSASRGRDYGYTF.